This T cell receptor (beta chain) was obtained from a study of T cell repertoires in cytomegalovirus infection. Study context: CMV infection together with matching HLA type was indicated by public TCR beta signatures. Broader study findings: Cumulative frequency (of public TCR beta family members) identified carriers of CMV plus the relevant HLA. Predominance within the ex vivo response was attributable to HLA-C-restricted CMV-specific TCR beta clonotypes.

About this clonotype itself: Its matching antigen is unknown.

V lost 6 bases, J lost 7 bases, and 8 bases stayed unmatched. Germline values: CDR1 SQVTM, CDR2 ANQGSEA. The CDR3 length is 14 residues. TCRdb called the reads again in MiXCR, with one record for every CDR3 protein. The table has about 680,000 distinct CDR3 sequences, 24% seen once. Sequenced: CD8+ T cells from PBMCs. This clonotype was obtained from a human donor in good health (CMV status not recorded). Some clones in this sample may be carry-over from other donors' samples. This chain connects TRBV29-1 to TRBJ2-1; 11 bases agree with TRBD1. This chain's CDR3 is CSVGTGGTGNEQFF. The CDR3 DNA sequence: TGCAGCGTGGGGACAGGGGGTACTGGGAATGAGCAGTTCTTC.